The sequence of this TCR beta chain was determined in a study of T cell clonality in common variable immunodeficiency. This CDR3 comprises 13 residues. Germline-derived CDR1 and CDR2 are SGHRS and YFSETQ. The V gene lost 1 base and the J gene lost 5 bases, with 9 bases spanning the gap. The repertoire was sequenced with immunoSEQ multiplex PCR; TCRdb's copy has only in-frame clones and lacks some. The sample holds under 60,000 clones, and no clone turns up only once. The study, taken as a whole, reports: Compared with controls, CVID subjects had fewer shared TCRbeta clones. Reportedly, TCR beta sequences from common variable immunodeficiency showed fewer deletions and N-nucleotide insertions.

In this sample, this clone turned up many times. The antigen is not known. The read is 3 residues too short to cover the CDR3 end, so that end is filled in from the germline J gene. Material for sequencing was peripheral blood mononuclear cells. The chain employs TRBV5-1 and TRBJ2-5; the D is unclear. This TCR came from a person aged 18 to 75 in good health. CDR3 DNA (partial): TGCGCCAGCAGCTTGTTTTGGCGGGAGACC. Translating it yields CASSLFWRET. The full CDR3 is CASSLFWRETQYF. Complete variable domain (other parts from reference TRBV5-1 and TRBJ2-5): KAGVTQTPRYLIKTRGQQVTLSCSPISGHRSVSWYQQTPGQGLQFLFEYFSETQRNKGNFPGRFSGRQFSNSRSEMNVSTLELGDSALYLCASSLFWRETQYFGPGTRLLVL.